This entry describes one T cell receptor (beta chain). Its specificity is unknown. Employing constant-segment primers, 5'RACE generated TCR alpha and TCR beta cDNA libraries bearing sample barcodes and UMIs. Each CDR3 protein is one row after TCRdb ran MiXCR on the 5' RACE reads. This table has some 410,000 distinct CDR3 sequences, around a quarter appearing once. The sample belongs to a study of T-cell memory formation after mild COVID-19. Study-wide results and limits: Contracting clones, day 15 to 85, had balanced CD4/CD8, and later expanders favored CD4+.

The sequence derives from an adult woman who had mild COVID-19 (a few samples of this study predate the infection). Cell type and time point are not known. Sequencing was carried out using PBMCs or a T cell subset sorted from them (not recorded which).

The CDR3 protein is CATSIGRNSPLHF. In DNA, the CDR3 is TGTGCCACCAGCATCGGGCGGAATTCACCCCTCCACTTT. The V call is TRBV24-1, the J call TRBJ1-6; no firm D call. From germline, CDR1 is KGHDR and CDR2 SFDVKD. Trimming shortened V by 7 bases and J by 7 bases, and 10 bases separated the two germline ends. The length of the CDR3 is 13 residues.